A single T cell receptor beta chain is shown here with its context. What it recognizes is unknown. This record comes from a study of blood T cells in healthy people across ages. Study at large: Template switching caught about one barcoded beta molecule for each two T cells. The study's findings and limits: The unsorted PBMCs prevented any conclusive comparison of naive versus antigen-experienced cells.

CDR1 DFQATT and CDR2 SNEGSKA come from the germline V gene (reference sequence). Trimming took 5 bases from V and 4 from J; bases not matched to a gene: 7. The CDR3 contains 13 residues. A sample-barcoded 5' primer and a J-beta primer mix were used in a second PCR of roughly 6 to 12 cycles. TCRdb redid the calling of the 5' RACE reads with MiXCR, one entry per CDR3 protein. The table lists roughly 1 million distinct CDR3 sequences, about 23% of them singletons. In addition, the sample was reused for a study of T cells of mothers and their children. As that study records: Six children, together with their three healthy Caucasian mothers, made up the donors. Each 15 ul cDNA reaction used approximately 1.5 ug RNA; all RNA was used.

The sample taken for sequencing was blood. The chain couples TRBV20-1 to TRBJ2-7, with TRBD1 matching 8 bases. The sequence was collected from a girl aged 2 to 10 in good health. CDR3 in amino acids: CSAAQGAGYEQYF. The CDR3 DNA is TGCAGTGCTGCGCAGGGGGCTGGATACGAGCAGTACTTC.